This entry features one T cell receptor (beta chain) sequence. This clone is a singleton in its sample. Its antigen target is currently unknown. Base-call qualities are not available, and no considerably larger clone is one nucleotide away. The library was produced with the immunoSEQ multiplex PCR assay. Under the source paper's analysis protocol: A statistical classification framework was built for diagnosing cytomegalovirus status from the catalog of TCR beta chain sequences. TCRdb retrieved this table from immuneACCESS and kept in-frame rearrangements only. Not all clones are present; in checked studies, unresolved V genes account for under half, and no reason is known for the remainder. That table is the source of V, J and clone size, and D and trimming were worked out from the DNA. The sample includes tens of thousands of clones, with 96% observed a single time. Of the sample, about 4.5% is held by the ten largest clones.

The donors belonged to the validation cohort of over a hundred subjects, which was separate from the approximately 700-subject first cohort. This record belongs to a study of cytomegalovirus exposure and HLA in healthy donors (dated by TCRdb to between 2016 and 2019). The study in broad terms: The 500 to 700 repertoires of the first cohort and the roughly 120 validation repertoires were produced on the same platform, according to a later analysis. The study was designed to test whether signatures of past pathogen exposure could be identified by cataloging public T cell receptors. Besides the first cohort of hundreds of subjects, a separate validation cohort made up of some 110 different subjects was used. The study combined high-throughput TCR immunosequencing, statistical association of individual TCRs with disease status, and machine learning to predict cytomegalovirus infection status.

The CDR3 numbers 15 residues from cysteine through phenylalanine. Kept here is only the CDR3 DNA, which spans 45 bases and is read in frame from base 1. The junction shows trimming of 3 bases on V and 7 bases on J, and the gene matches do not reach 8 bases of it. Taken from the germline V gene, the CDR1 and CDR2 loops are MNHEY and SVGAGI. What the authors observed across the whole study: The classifier was reported to diagnose cytomegalovirus status with high specificity and sensitivity in both the original cohort and the validation cohort. A later analysis found that TCRs clustered in the first cohort also tended to co-occur in the 120 or so validation repertoires, with approximately 95% of cluster scores above 0. In the study, around 160 TCR beta chains were listed as associated with cytomegalovirus. The authors suggested that the approach could potentially be generalized to other disease states and immunological phenotypes. Three of the identified cytomegalovirus-associated TCR beta chains were confirmed in vitro to be specific for cytomegalovirus antigens. All 120 or so repertoires were used to score co-occurrence in the validation cohort in a later analysis, because that analysis had no HLA typing for the cohort. While some public TCRs were present in many individuals, most TCR sequences turned up only very rarely across donors.

The receptor comes from a woman under 30 in good health and CMV-seropositive. The sequence is built from TRBV6-5 and TRBJ2-1; TRBD2 fits 8 bases in the junction. The specimen was PBMCs. The DNA reads as follows: TGTGCCAGCAGTTATCGTAGGACTAGCCCTAATGAGCAGTTCTTC. It encodes CASSYRRTSPNEQFF.